This T cell receptor beta chain comes out of a study of cytotoxic CD8 clonotypes in ibrutinib-treated CLL. The CDR3 loop spans 15 amino acids. V lost 1 base, J lost 6 bases, and 4 bases stayed unmatched. Germline loops: CDR1 MNHEY, CDR2 SVGAGI. As to this clone: Its antigen is unknown.

Assay: immunoSEQ multiplex PCR; the TCRdb copy retains only in-frame clones and omits some. The sample records 35,000 to 40,000 clones, approximately 51% being singletons. Study-level results: Starting clonality was above that of age-matched healthy donors and tracked circulating CD8+ T-cell counts. Public clonotypes, an uncommon group, contracted or remained stable on treatment.

This receptor was identified in a human donor with chronic lymphocytic leukemia. This sequence joins TRBV6-5 and TRBJ2-7, with 12 bases matching TRBD1. The sample was PBMCs, taken before ibrutinib treatment. CDR3 DNA sequence: TGTGCCAGCAGTTACTTGGGACAGGGGGCGGGCGAGCAGTACTTC. It encodes CASSYLGQGAGEQYF.